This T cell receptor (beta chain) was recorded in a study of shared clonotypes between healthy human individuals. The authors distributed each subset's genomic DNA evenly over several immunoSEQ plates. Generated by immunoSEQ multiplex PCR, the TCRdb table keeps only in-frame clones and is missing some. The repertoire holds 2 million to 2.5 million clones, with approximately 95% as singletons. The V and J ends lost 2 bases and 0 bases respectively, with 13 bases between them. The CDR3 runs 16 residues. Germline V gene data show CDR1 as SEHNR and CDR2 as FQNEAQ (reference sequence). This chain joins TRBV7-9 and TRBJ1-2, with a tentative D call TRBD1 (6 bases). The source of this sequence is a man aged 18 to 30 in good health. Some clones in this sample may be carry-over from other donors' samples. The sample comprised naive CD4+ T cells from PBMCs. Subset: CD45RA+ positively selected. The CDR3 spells CASSLSGALPNYGYTF. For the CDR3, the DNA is TGTGCCAGCAGCTTATCGGGGGCTCTTCCTAACTATGGCTACACCTTC.